A single sample gave rise to the 29 T cell receptor beta chains below, sequenced in a study of technical replicates of blood from a handful of donors. The data were produced by immunoSEQ multiplex PCR, yet TCRdb's version contains in-frame clones alone and is incomplete. The sample holds almost 90,000 clones, approximately 95% seen once. Sequencing input: T cells isolated from PBMCs. These TCRs come from a human donor in good health.

V gene TRBV4-1 combines with J gene TRBJ2-7; 7 positions match TRBD2. Trimming took 0 bases from V and 5 from J; bases not matched to a gene: 7. Germline V gene lookup returns CDR1 MGHRA and CDR2 YSYEKL. The CDR3 runs 15 residues. The CDR3 bases are TGCGCCAGCAGCCAAGATTGGGGGAGGGCCCACGAGCAGTACTTC. As protein: CASSQDWGRAHEQYF.

The chain uses TRBV5-1 and TRBJ2-7; 9 bases agree with TRBD2. Germline V gene data show CDR1 as SGHRS and CDR2 as YFSETQ. V trimming: 7 bases; J trimming: 0 bases; junction bases outside the gene matches: 20. The CDR3 covers 19 residues. CDR3 amino acids: CASQSLRVAGVGFSYEQYF. CDR3 nucleotides: TGCGCCAGCCAGTCCCTCAGGGTAGCGGGAGTGGGGTTCTCCTACGAGCAGTACTTC.

The chain combines TRBV5-1 with TRBJ2-7, with 7 bases identical to TRBD2. J lost 5 bases, V lost 1 base, and 12 bases had no gene match. Per germline, CDR1 SGHRS and CDR2 YFSETQ. The CDR3 contains 16 residues. The DNA for the CDR3 is TGCGCCAGCAGCTTGAGGCTAGCGGAAGCAGGGCACGAGCAGTACTTC. This sequence encodes CASSLRLAEAGHEQYF.

The chain carries TRBV6-5 and TRBJ1-2; 7 bases line up with TRBD1. Germline V gives CDR1 MNHEY, CDR2 SVGAGI. V was clipped by 4 bases and J by 5 bases; unmatched bases: 4. The CDR3 is made up of 13 amino acids. CDR3 loop: CASSWGQYYGYTF. The CDR3 region has the DNA TGTGCCAGCAGTTGGGGACAGTATTATGGCTACACCTTC.

The CDR3 sequence is CASESLSYEQYF. The CDR3 DNA follows: TGTGCCAGTGAGTCTCTCTCCTACGAGCAGTACTTC. The rearrangement joins TRBV5-6 to TRBJ2-7; no firm D call. The CDR3 loop spans 12 amino acids. The germline V and J ends were trimmed by 8 bases and 0 bases, with 9 bases remaining between them. Germline V lookup: CDR1 SGHDT, CDR2 YYEEEE.

CDR3 in amino acids: CASSLERESTNEKLFF. For the CDR3, the DNA is TGTGCCAGCAGTTTGGAAAGGGAGTCAACTAATGAAAAACTGTTTTTT. The chain combines TRBV27 with TRBJ1-4; D gene unclear. With 3 bases removed from V and 0 bases from J, the gap between germline ends came to 11 bases. The CDR3 totals 16 residues. CDR1 and CDR2 from the germline V gene are MNHEY and SMNVEV (reference sequence).

The V gene is TRBV4-1, the J gene TRBJ2-5; D is perhaps TRBD1 (7 bases). Germline V gene sequence: CDR1 MGHRA, CDR2 YSYEKL. The CDR3 length is 17 residues. V lost 0 bases to trimming and J lost 2 bases, with 16 bases between them. In DNA form, the CDR3 reads TGCGCCAGCAGCCAAGATGGGAGGACAGGTATACAAGAGACCCAGTACTTC. Translation gives CASSQDGRTGIQETQYF.

The table lists this clone with a count of one. This chain joins TRBV9 and TRBJ2-1, with D possibly matching TRBD2 (5 bases). The CDR3 has 12 residues. The V gene lost 4 bases and the J gene lost 15 bases, with 17 bases spanning the gap. Per germline, CDR1 SGDLS and CDR2 YYNGEE. CDR3 sequence: CASSLASGPSFF. The CDR3, as DNA: TGTGCCAGCAGCCTCGCCAGCGGTCCTTCGTTCTTC.

CDR3 residues: CASSLRYNEQFF. The CDR3 DNA follows: TGTGCCAGCAGCTTACGGTACAATGAGCAGTTCTTC. The V and J genes are TRBV11-2 and TRBJ2-1; D is unclear. Germline lookup yields CDR1 SGHAT and CDR2 FQNNGV. The CDR3 length is 12 residues. V was cut by 2 bases and J by 4 bases, with 3 bases left in between.

The rearrangement links TRBV5-1 to TRBJ2-7, with D perhaps matching TRBD2 (6 bases). V gave up 2 bases and J gave up 0 bases, with 9 bases separating them. The CDR3 has 14 amino acids. Germline CDR1 SGHRS, CDR2 YFSETQ. The CDR3 DNA reads as TGCGCCAGCAGCTTCGGGGGAAGCTCCTACGAGCAGTACTTC. It encodes CASSFGGSSYEQYF.

This chain links TRBV9 with TRBJ2-1; TRBD2 agrees at 7 bases. V was pared by 2 bases and J by 1 base, with 3 bases of the junction left unmatched. Germline V gene lookup returns CDR1 SGDLS and CDR2 YYNGEE. CDR3 size: 15 residues. The CDR3 coding sequence is TGTGCCAGCAGCGTCCAAGCGGGGTCCTACAATGAGCAGTTCTTC. It is translated as CASSVQAGSYNEQFF.

The chain carries TRBV5-1 and TRBJ2-7, with D possibly being TRBD1 (7 bases). V was shortened by 0 bases and J by 1 base, with 11 bases between the two germline ends. CDR3 length: 15 amino acids. Germline V gives CDR1 SGHRS, CDR2 YFSETQ. The CDR3 region has the DNA TGCGCCAGCAGCTTGGCCGCAGGGGGGTCCTACGAGCAGTACTTC. Translation: CASSLAAGGSYEQYF.

This sequence joins TRBV2 and TRBJ2-5, with TRBD1 matching 10 bases. With V trimmed by 0 bases and J by 3 bases, 4 bases remained unmatched. Germline CDR1 is SNHLY and CDR2 is FYNNEI. This CDR3 has 16 residues. CDR3 residues: CASSEAGTGAEETQYF. The DNA for the CDR3 is TGTGCCAGCAGTGAAGCGGGGACAGGGGCAGAAGAGACCCAGTACTTC.

The chain combines TRBV30 with TRBJ2-1, with TRBD2 as a possible D gene (6 bases). This CDR3 comprises 13 residues. Deletions cut 1 base from V and 6 bases from J, with 10 bases between. Per the germline V gene, CDR1 is GTSNPN and CDR2 is SVGIG (reference sequence). The CDR3 spells CAWSALGGNEQFF. CDR3 DNA: TGTGCCTGGAGTGCCCTCGGGGGCAATGAGCAGTTCTTC.

The chain joins TRBV29-1 to TRBJ2-2; D might be TRBD1 (6 bases). From germline, CDR1 is SQVTM and CDR2 ANQGSEA. The length of the CDR3 is 14 residues. With 5 bases removed from V and 4 bases from J, the gap between germline ends came to 14 bases. The CDR3 sequence: CSVLRGEGTGELFF. For the CDR3, the DNA is TGCAGCGTTCTCAGGGGTGAGGGCACCGGGGAGCTGTTTTTT.

The chain uses TRBV14 and TRBJ2-5; 7 bases align to TRBD1. Germline-derived CDR1 and CDR2 are SGHDN and FVKESK. The CDR3 contains 15 residues. Trimming at V came to 5 bases and at J to 4 bases, leaving 10 bases not matched to a gene. The CDR3: CASSIETGKGETQYF. The CDR3 nucleotides are TGTGCCAGCAGCATAGAGACAGGGAAAGGAGAGACCCAGTACTTC.

V gene TRBV6-1 combines with J gene TRBJ2-4; 8 positions agree with TRBD1. The CDR3 extends over 13 amino acids. The germline gives CDR1 MNHNS, CDR2 SASEGT. With V trimmed by 6 bases and J by 13 bases, 11 bases remained unmatched. The CDR3 DNA sequence: TGTGCCAGCAGAGATTTTTCCGGACAGGGACAGTACTTC. Translated: CASRDFSGQGQYF.

This chain links TRBV15 with TRBJ2-5; maybe TRBD1 (5 bases). CDR1 and CDR2 (germline): LNHNV, YYDKDF (reference sequence). The CDR3 consists of 13 residues. With 0 bases removed from V and 5 bases from J, the gap between germline ends came to 7 bases. The CDR3 sequence: CATSRETAETQYF. Written as DNA, the CDR3 is TGTGCCACCAGCAGAGAGACAGCTGAGACCCAGTACTTC.

The chain is built from TRBV28 and TRBJ2-5, with D possibly being TRBD1 (5 bases). V shed 2 bases and J shed 5 bases, with 9 bases lying between them. Germline values: CDR1 MDHEN, CDR2 SYDVKM. This CDR3 spans 13 amino acids. CDR3 sequence (DNA): TGTGCCAGCAGTTTACCAGGGCCCGAGACCCAGTACTTC. This sequence encodes CASSLPGPETQYF.

The chain joins TRBV28 to TRBJ1-3; no clear D. This CDR3 is built from 16 residues. V was trimmed by 1 base and J by 0 bases, leaving 10 bases between them. Germline V gene lookup returns CDR1 MDHEN and CDR2 SYDVKM. The CDR3 loop is CASSLYGQPSGNTIYF. As DNA, the CDR3 is TGTGCCAGCAGTTTATATGGGCAACCCTCTGGAAACACCATATATTTT.

The chain has TRBV4-1 and TRBJ2-4; maybe TRBD2 (5 bases). The V gene's germline CDR1 is MGHRA and CDR2 YSYEKL. CDR3 length: 16 amino acids. Trimming left V 1 base short and J 0 bases short, with 10 bases between. The CDR3 here is CASSQAVGLAKNIQYF. For the CDR3, the DNA is TGCGCCAGCAGCCAAGCGGTAGGACTAGCCAAAAACATTCAGTACTTC.

The chain employs TRBV29-1 and TRBJ2-7; 11 nucleotides align to TRBD2. V gave up 5 bases and J gave up 6 bases; unmatched junction bases: 9. The CDR3 consists of 14 residues. Germline-derived CDR1 and CDR2 are SQVTM and ANQGSEA. DNA of the CDR3: TGCAGCGTTCCCTTGACTAGCGGGGCCTCCGAGCAGTACTTC. Translating it yields CSVPLTSGASEQYF.

The chain employs TRBV6-5 and TRBJ1-5; 7 nucleotides line up with TRBD1. There are 13 residues in the CDR3. CDR1 MNHEY and CDR2 SVGAGI come from the germline V gene. V lost 9 bases, J lost 3 bases, and 5 bases stayed unmatched. The CDR3 nucleotides read TGTGCCAGTCGTAAGGGGGCCAATCAGCCCCAGCATTTT. This translates into CASRKGANQPQHF.

The genes are TRBV5-1 and TRBJ1-4; maybe TRBD1 (5 bases). Germline V lookup: CDR1 SGHRS, CDR2 YFSETQ. V was shortened by 3 bases and J by 6 bases, with 9 bases between the two germline ends. The CDR3 spans 13 residues. The chain's CDR3 is CASSWRGDEKLFF. CDR3 nucleotide sequence: TGCGCCAGCAGCTGGAGGGGTGATGAAAAACTGTTTTTT.

This clone was seen a single time. V usage is TRBV5-1 and J usage is TRBJ1-5; no clear D gene. The germline V and J ends were trimmed by 1 base and 0 bases, with 8 bases remaining between them. This CDR3 region has 15 residues. Germline values: CDR1 SGHRS, CDR2 YFSETQ. The CDR3 nucleotides read TGCGCCAGCAGCTTGTACGGAGATAGCAATCAGCCCCAGCATTTT. The encoded protein is CASSLYGDSNQPQHF.

The V gene is TRBV19, the J gene TRBJ2-1, with 7 bases fitting TRBD2. CDR3 length equals 13 residues. Germline V gives CDR1 LNHDA, CDR2 SQIVND (reference sequence). V was clipped by 5 bases and J by 8 bases; unmatched bases: 6. DNA for the CDR3: TGTGCCAGTAGTGGGCGGGGGATCGATGAGCAGTTCTTC. Translating it yields CASSGRGIDEQFF.

This chain connects TRBV5-6 to TRBJ1-5; D is ambiguous. CDR1 is SGHDT, CDR2 YYEEEE, per germline. The CDR3 runs to 12 residues. V was pared by 2 bases and J by 4 bases, with 4 bases between. The CDR3 is CASSLENQPQHF. For the CDR3, the DNA is TGTGCCAGCAGCTTAGAGAATCAGCCCCAGCATTTT.

The J gene is TRBJ1-4, the V gene TRBV29-1; D call uncertain. The V end lost 7 bases, the J end lost 8 bases, and 11 bases lay between the germline ends. CDR3 length: 11 amino acids. CDR1 and CDR2 from the germline V gene are SQVTM and ANQGSEA. For the CDR3, the DNA is TGCAGCGGGCGGCTTGGCGAAAAACTGTTTTTT. Amino acid sequence: CSGRLGEKLFF.

The chain links TRBV10-3 to TRBJ1-6, with 7 bases fitting TRBD1. Germline CDR1 and CDR2: ENHRY and SYGVKD. The J segment lost 4 bases and the V segment lost 3 bases, leaving 6 bases of the junction unmatched. This CDR3 spans 16 amino acids. The chain's CDR3 is CAISEAGTEYNSPLHF. Written as DNA, the CDR3 is TGTGCCATCAGTGAAGCCGGGACAGAGTATAATTCACCCCTCCACTTT.